This entry lists 20 T cell receptor beta chains sequenced from one sample in a study of T cell responses to AZD1222 COVID-19 vaccine. The protocol was immunoSEQ multiplex PCR, while the TCRdb copy is restricted to in-frame clones and leaves out a portion. The data contain 120,000 or so clones, about 90% of them singletons. The specimen was peripheral blood, collected on day 0 of AZD1222 vaccination. These receptor sequences come from an adult in good health.

The table lists this clone with a few counts. The J gene is TRBJ2-1, the V gene TRBV12-3 or TRBV12-4; D is perhaps TRBD1 (6 bases). V lost 6 bases and J 9 bases, leaving 15 bases between the germline ends. There are 13 residues in the CDR3. The CDR3 protein is CASSPKDSPEQFF. The CDR3 DNA follows: TGTGCCAGCAGCCCCAAGGACAGTCCTGAGCAGTTCTTC.

This chain connects TRBV30 to TRBJ1-2; possible D gene TRBD1, 5 bases. V shed 6 bases and J shed 4 bases, with 27 bases lying between them. The CDR3 has 17 amino acids. The germline gives CDR1 GTSNPN, CDR2 SVGIG (reference sequence). CDR3 region: CACAGSLSGGSLYGYTF. CDR3 bases: TGTGCCTGCGCCGGATCGTTGTCCGGGGGATCCCTCTATGGCTACACCTTC.

The genes are TRBV7-9 and TRBJ1-2, with a possible D match to TRBD1 (5 bases). The CDR3 is 14 residues long. The V end was cut by 7 bases, the J end by 2 bases, with 14 bases between. Germline V lookup: CDR1 SEHNR, CDR2 FQNEAQ (reference sequence). The CDR3 DNA follows: TGTGCCAGCACCGACAACGCAGGGAACTATGGCTACACCTTC. This gives the protein CASTDNAGNYGYTF.

The V call is TRBV7-9, the J call TRBJ2-1; D unresolved. Per germline, CDR1 SEHNR and CDR2 FQNEAQ (reference sequence). Trimming took 5 bases from V and 0 from J, leaving 17 bases between them. The CDR3 extends over 17 amino acids. In nucleotides, the CDR3 is TGTGCCAGCAGCCAGAACGCCAGGCAGAGCTCCTACAATGAGCAGTTCTTC. Residues: CASSQNARQSSYNEQFF.

The V gene is TRBV7-2, the J gene TRBJ1-3, with no clear D. Germline CDR1 reads SGHTA; CDR2 reads FQGNSA. This CDR3 is 15 amino acids long. The V and J ends lost 1 base and 7 bases respectively, with 14 bases between them. The CDR3 DNA sequence: TGTGCCAGCAGCTTAGTTGGAGGTTCCGCGAACACCATATATTTT. Translated: CASSLVGGSANTIYF.

This rearrangement joins TRBV18 to TRBJ1-5, with 7 positions matching TRBD1. This CDR3 contains 14 residues. Germline V lookup: CDR1 KGHSH, CDR2 LQKENI. V dropped 4 bases and J dropped 2; count of bases not matched to a gene: 2. CDR3 region: CASSLGQGNQPQHF. For the CDR3, the DNA is TGTGCCAGCTCACTCGGACAGGGCAATCAGCCCCAGCATTTT.

This clone appeared a few times. This sequence joins TRBV2 and TRBJ2-7; no definite D call. V lost 9 bases and J 0 bases, leaving 6 bases between the germline ends. The germline V gene has CDR1 SNHLY and CDR2 FYNNEI. This CDR3 spans 11 amino acids. In DNA, the CDR3 is TGTGCCAGTAAGAACTCCTACGAGCAGTACTTC. This codes for CASKNSYEQYF.

The genes are TRBV7-9 and TRBJ2-5; 8 nucleotides align to TRBD2. Germline trimming cut 4 bases from V and 1 base from J; bases unmatched to any gene: 11. The CDR3 runs to 17 residues. Per the germline V gene, CDR1 is SEHNR and CDR2 is FQNEAQ (reference sequence). DNA of the CDR3: TGTGCCAGCAGCTCAGGAAGGGCGGGAGGATCCCAAGAGACCCAGTACTTC. As protein: CASSSGRAGGSQETQYF.

With regard to this clone: At one end, the junction sequence differs from germline, possibly due to a read error. This rearrangement joins TRBV9 to TRBJ1-2; D perhaps matches TRBD1 (5 bases). The germline gives CDR1 SGDLS, CDR2 YYNGEE. The CDR3 has 11 residues. CDR3 sequence (DNA): TGTGCCAGCAGCGGGGGGGGACCCATTGACTTC. It encodes CASSGGGPIDF.

V gene TRBV11-2 combines with J gene TRBJ2-1; D perhaps matches TRBD1 (5 bases). With 4 bases removed from V and 0 bases from J, the gap between germline ends came to 10 bases. Germline CDR1 SGHAT, CDR2 FQNNGV. The CDR3 loop spans 15 amino acids. In DNA form, the CDR3 reads TGTGCCAGCAGCTCTACAGGATCCTCCTACAATGAGCAGTTCTTC. Encoded protein: CASSSTGSSYNEQFF. Full variable domain (rest looked up from reference TRBV11-2 and TRBJ2-1): EAGVAQSPRYKIIEKRQSVAFWCNPISGHATLYWYQQILGQGPKLLIQFQNNGVVDDSQLPKDRFSAERLKGVDSTLKIQPAKLEDSAVYLCASSSTGSSYNEQFFGPGTRLTVL.

The DNA for the CDR3 is TGTGCCAGTAGTTATACAGGGAACACTGAAGCTTTCTTT. This gives the protein CASSYTGNTEAFF. This chain joins TRBV19 and TRBJ1-1; weak D call: TRBD1 (5 bases). This CDR3 has 13 residues. In germline, CDR1 is LNHDA, CDR2 SQIVND (reference sequence). With 5 bases removed from V and 1 base from J, the gap between germline ends came to 8 bases.

The gene calls are TRBV5-1 and TRBJ2-1, with TRBD1 matching 8 bases. With 7 bases clipped from V and 2 bases from J, the junction kept 8 bases outside the gene matches. The CDR3 spans 15 residues. Germline assignment: CDR1 SGHRS and CDR2 YFSETQ. CDR3 residues: CASSSGQGAYNEQFF. DNA of the CDR3: TGCGCCAGCTCATCCGGACAGGGAGCCTACAATGAGCAGTTCTTC.

In DNA, the CDR3 is TGTGCCAGCAGCGTAGACCCCGCTATCCGGCCCCTCGAGACCCAGTACTTC. Protein sequence: CASSVDPAIRPLETQYF. The chain carries TRBV9 and TRBJ2-5, with D uncertain. The CDR3 is made up of 17 amino acids. Per the germline V gene, CDR1 is SGDLS and CDR2 is YYNGEE. Trimming cost V 0 bases and J 5 bases, with 20 bases left between them.

This clone appeared a single time. The chain couples TRBV7-9 to TRBJ2-4, with 9 bases fitting TRBD2. After removal of 2 bases from V and 6 bases from J, the junction contained 14 bases not matched to a gene. This CDR3 has 18 residues. The V gene's germline CDR1 is SEHNR and CDR2 FQNEAQ (reference sequence). CDR3 protein: CASSLIGGRAYHSNIQYF. CDR3 sequence (DNA): TGTGCCAGCAGCTTAATAGGCGGGAGGGCCTATCATTCAAACATTCAGTACTTC. The full variable domain, in which reference TRBV7-9 and TRBJ2-4 provide the parts outside the CDR3, is DTGVSQNPRHKITKRGQNVTFRCDPISEHNRLYWYRQTLGQGPEFLTYFQNEAQLEKSRLLSDRFSAERPKGSFSTLEIQRTEQGDSAMYLCASSLIGGRAYHSNIQYFGAGTRLSVL.

With respect to this clone: This CDR3 is also generated by other DNA sequences in the sample. In DNA, the CDR3 is TGTGCCAGCAGCTTGGGAGGGAACACTGAAGCTTTCTTT. It translates to CASSLGGNTEAFF. The chain couples TRBV11-3 to TRBJ1-1; no firm D call. V was pared by 3 bases and J by 1 base, with 6 bases between. CDR1 and CDR2 (germline): SGHNT, YENEEA. The CDR3 length is 13 residues.

The rearrangement uses TRBV5-4 and TRBJ2-1, with D unclear. Trimming pared 4 bases from V and 7 bases from J, leaving 9 bases between. Looked up from germline, CDR1 is SGHNT and CDR2 is YYREEE (reference sequence). The CDR3 consists of 12 residues. The CDR3: CASSGKNNEQFF. The CDR3 coding sequence is TGTGCCAGCAGCGGAAAGAATAATGAGCAGTTCTTC.

This clone appeared a few times. The chain joins TRBV28 to TRBJ1-1; no clear D. The CDR3 length is 14 residues. Germline V gene sequence: CDR1 MDHEN, CDR2 SYDVKM. V was pared by 8 bases and J by 1 base, with 14 bases between. CDR3 protein: CASLTPAGNTEAFF. DNA for the CDR3: TGTGCCAGCCTGACCCCCGCCGGGAACACTGAAGCTTTCTTT.

This chain joins TRBV15 and TRBJ2-3; D remains ambiguous. CDR1 is LNHNV and CDR2 is YYDKDF in the germline V gene (reference sequence). There are 14 residues in the CDR3. Between the trimmed V and J ends, which lost 4 bases and 4 bases, there was a span of 12 bases. This chain's CDR3 is CATSTSPRADTQYF. CDR3 DNA: TGTGCCACCAGCACCTCACCCCGGGCAGATACGCAGTATTTT.

This chain uses TRBV20-1 with TRBJ2-5; no clear D. Trimming stripped 4 bases from V and 7 bases from J, with 10 bases between. Germline values: CDR1 DFQATT, CDR2 SNEGSKA (reference sequence). The CDR3 runs 11 residues. CDR3 bases: TGCAGTGCTAAGCAGATCGGGACCCAGTACTTC. It translates to CSAKQIGTQYF.

The chain combines TRBV6-5 with TRBJ2-7; the D gene could be TRBD1 or TRBD2 (5 bases each). V lost 5 bases and J 2 bases, leaving 13 bases between the germline ends. CDR3 length: 14 residues. CDR1 is MNHEY and CDR2 is SVGAGI in the germline V gene. CDR3 in amino acids: CASSIPGPPYEQYF. The CDR3 DNA follows: TGTGCCAGCAGTATACCGGGACCTCCCTACGAGCAGTACTTC.